This T cell receptor (beta chain) derives from a study of blood T cells in healthy people across ages. This clonotype has just a few counts. A second PCR of roughly 6 to 12 cycles used a sample-barcoded 5' primer and a J-beta primer mix. TCRdb itself ran the 5' RACE reads through MiXCR, one entry per CDR3 protein. The sample has fewer than 900,000 distinct CDR3 sequences, approximately 39% seen once. The ends were cut back, 2 bases at V and 7 bases at J, with 7 bases in the middle. Germline V gives CDR1 SGHTA, CDR2 FQGNSA. The CDR3 is 12 residues long. The sequence derives from a woman aged 55-70 years in good health. Sequencing input: blood. The chain links TRBV7-2 to TRBJ2-3; the D is unclear. The CDR3 region has the DNA TGTGCCAGCAGCTTATTTATGAATACGCAGTATTTT. Its protein is CASSLFMNTQYF.